This T cell receptor (beta chain) was profiled in a study of CXCR3-negative and CXCR3-positive naive CD8 T cells (dated by TCRdb to about 2019). For the wider study: In total, approximately 130 million TRB reads were obtained, or roughly 1.5 +/- 0.3 million reads per library. Diversity and physicochemical repertoire analyses covered roughly eleven donors pooled from two independent experiments. The TRBV-TRBJ cluster analysis covered naive subsets from several donors and memory cells from 3 donors. What the work shows at the level of the full study, not this receptor alone: Compared with CXCR3-negative naive cells, CXCR3-positive naive cells had TRB CDR3s with higher hydrophobicity (lower Kidera factor 4), lower energy, and higher strength and volume indices. Because surface CD5, which is linked to self-reactivity in mice, was comparable between the naive subsets, TCR interaction strength was also inferred from TRB CDR3 physicochemical properties. Freshly isolated PBMCs were used for most assays because CXCR3 expression partially decreased after cryopreservation. Repertoire diversity was comparably high in both naive subsets but much lower in memory CD8+ T cells. TRBV-TRBJ usage was similar between naive CXCR3-negative and CXCR3-positive cells from the same donor, while memory cells showed distinct patterns.

Each CD8+ T cell subset was flow-sorted in triplicate, and 300,000 to 350,000 cells per subset were placed directly into RLT lysis buffer. Naive CD8+ T cells were defined stringently as CD45RO-CCR7+CD27+CD95- to exclude memory contaminants. Peripheral blood mononuclear cells were isolated from buffy coats using standard density gradient centrifugation. Naive CXCR3-negative and CXCR3-positive CD8+ T cells were flow-sorted using a FACSAria III. Total RNA was extracted from sorted cells using an RNeasy Mini Kit. The CDR3 sequence holds 13 residues, the cysteine and phenylalanine included. No DNA accompanies this entry. The germline V gene (reference sequence) specifies MNHEY as CDR1 and SMNVEV as CDR2. Instrument on record: NextSeq 550. The Human TCR Profiling Kit (MiLaboratory) was used to prepare UMI-labeled 5' RACE TRB cDNA libraries. cDNA synthesis used the entire amount of extracted RNA, and PCR amplification then used the entire amount of cDNA produced. Libraries were prepared in parallel with an identical number of PCR cycles. Under the source paper's analysis protocol: With a minimum of two reads required per UMI, MIGEC and MiXCR pulled out about 52,000 +/- 9,100 unique UMI-labeled TRB cDNA molecules from each library. An average of roughly 40,000 +/- 10,000 functional in-frame TRB CDR3 nucleotide clonotypes without stop codons was found per library. Diversity metrics, including normalized Shannon-Wiener and Chao1, were computed in VDJtools after downsampling to 5000 UMI-labeled TRB molecules per sample. Clonotype-size-weighted physicochemical properties of the central five CDR3 residues (interaction energy, strength, volume and Kidera factor 4) were computed in VDJtools. After reprocessing by TCRdb, each CDR3 protein sequence is one entry, and no DNA is given. TCRdb's processing, not the study's, gives the V and J calls here. The table held for this sample gives 7,000 to 7,500 distinct CDR3 sequences. Under 2.5% of the sample is in the top ten clones.

Without a recorded count, this clonotype is taken to be medium-sized (0.01 to 0.1%) from its frequency. No antigen is known for it. This TCR was recovered from a human donor in good health. Some clones in this sample may be carry-over from other donors' samples. The sequence links TRBV27 to TRBJ2-7; TCRdb selects TRBD1, and the lack of DNA leaves this call unchecked. Material for sequencing was naive CXCR3+ CD8+ T cells from blood. The cell subset or site label, read with the paper, signifies: CD45RO-CCR7+CD27+CD95- naive CD8+ T cells expressing CXCR3 (TNR3+). The CDR3 sequence is CASSSRQGYEQYF.